Listed below are T cell receptor beta chains from one sample, sequenced in a study of T cells in Graves' hyperthyroidism and ophthalmopathy. Each CDR3 protein gets one entry after TCRdb re-called the multiplex PCR reads with MiXCR. This table has roughly 710,000 distinct CDR3 sequences, approximately 40% appearing once. Sequencing was done on a sample of blood. These receptors all stem from a woman in her thirties or forties with Graves' hyperthyroidism. Each CDR3 is given with its conserved first and last residue. Each record gives: J gene, clone size, D gene, V gene, CDR3 protein, CDR3 DNA. A D gene is named only where the DNA matches it firmly. Size is omitted from some rows. Given values are once, few, many or a class for expanded clones.

J: TRBJ1-1
size: NA
D: TRBD1
V: TRBV12-5
CDR3: CASGFLNQGGQGLFVNTEAFF
DNA: TGTGCTAGTGGTTTCTTAAACCAGGGTGGACAGGGATTGTTCGTGAACACTGAAGCTTTCTTT

J: TRBJ1-5
size: NA
D: NA
V: TRBV6-2/TRBV6-3
CDR3: CASSPPSSNQPQHF
DNA: TGTGCCAGCAGCCCGCCCTCCAGCAATCAGCCCCAGCATTTT

J: TRBJ2-3
size: NA
D: TRBD2
V: TRBV29-1
CDR3: CSVGTPGGGDTQYF
DNA: TGCAGCGTGGGAACCCCGGGGGGAGGAGATACGCAGTATTTT

J: TRBJ2-5
size: NA
D: TRBD2
V: TRBV7-8
CDR3: CASSPLIRGGETQYF
DNA: TGTGCCAGCAGCCCCCTCATACGGGGGGGGGAGACCCAGTACTTC

J: TRBJ1-5
size: few
D: NA
V: TRBV12-3/TRBV12-4
CDR3: CASSTTVSNQPQHF
DNA: TGTGCCAGCAGCACGACAGTAAGCAATCAGCCCCAGCATTTT

J: TRBJ1-6
size: NA
D: NA
V: TRBV7-2
CDR3: CASSFGDWNSPLHF
DNA: TGCGCCAGCAGCTTTGGGGATTGGAATTCACCCCTCCACTTT

J: TRBJ2-7
size: many
D: NA
V: TRBV4-1
CDR3: CASSQVVRRRGEQYF
DNA: TGCGCCAGCAGCCAAGTGGTAAGGCGGAGGGGCGAGCAGTACTTC

J: TRBJ1-5
size: NA
D: NA
V: TRBV10-2
CDR3: CASGGWQRAGYSNQPQHF
DNA: TGCGCCAGCGGGGGATGGCAGAGGGCAGGGTATAGCAATCAGCCCCAGCATTTT

J: TRBJ2-7
size: NA
D: TRBD1
V: TRBV25-1
CDR3: CASSDPGTGTYEQYF
DNA: TGTGCCAGCAGTGACCCCGGGACAGGGACCTACGAGCAGTACTTC

J: TRBJ2-7
size: NA
D: TRBD1
V: TRBV6-6
CDR3: CASSYSRQGVEQYF
DNA: TGTGCCAGCAGTTACTCGAGACAGGGGGTAGAGCAGTACTTC

J: TRBJ2-7
size: NA
D: NA
V: TRBV11-1
CDR3: CASSFGPSGEQYF
DNA: TGTGCCAGCAGTTTTGGACCGTCGGGTGAGCAGTACTTC

J: TRBJ2-1
size: NA
D: NA
V: TRBV10-3
CDR3: CAISVQGGEQFF
DNA: TGTGCCATCAGTGTCCAGGGGGGGGAGCAGTTCTTC